This T cell receptor beta chain is drawn from a study of blood T cell repertoires in COVID-19. Method: immunoSEQ multiplex PCR; TCRdb's copy keeps in-frame clones and lacks some. The sample has 280,000 or so clones; about 83% are singletons. This CDR3 has 16 amino acids. The V end was cut by 5 bases, the J end by 4 bases, with 20 bases between. Germline V gene data show CDR1 as MNHEY and CDR2 as SMNVEV (reference sequence). The source material was PBMCs or T cells enriched from blood (not recorded which). V is TRBV27 and J is TRBJ1-2; the D gene is possibly TRBD1 (5 bases). This TCR derives from a woman between 35 and 50 years old who had recovered from COVID-19. The CDR3 loop is CASSATDAMGGYGYTF. The CDR3 DNA reads TGTGCCAGCAGTGCAACGGACGCCATGGGGGGCTATGGCTACACCTTC.